A single T cell receptor (beta chain) is shown here with its context. Its antigen remains unknown. The data were taken from a study of cytomegalovirus exposure and HLA in healthy donors. Notes on the study in general: The TCR clusters that emerged in the first cohort tended, a later analysis found, to co-occur in the roughly 110 validation repertoires. Cytomegalovirus status was reportedly diagnosed by the classifier with high sensitivity and specificity.

Profiling relied on immunoSEQ multiplex PCR, and the TCRdb table lists in-frame clones only, not all of them. This sample has 95,000 to 150,000 clones, with 70% to 90% found just once. The ends lost 6 bases at V and 2 bases at J; junction bases unmatched: 6. Per the germline V gene, CDR1 is WNHNN and CDR2 is SYGVQD (reference sequence). This CDR3 comprises 14 residues. The chain recombines TRBV10-1 with TRBJ1-2, with 7 bases aligning to TRBD1. Sequencing was performed on PBMCs. The clonotype comes from a woman aged 25 to 39 in good health and CMV-seronegative. The CDR3 DNA follows: TGCGCCAGCAGGACAGGGAGAGTAAACTATGGCTACACCTTC. This encodes CASRTGRVNYGYTF.